These 32 T cell receptor beta chains share one sample of origin, sequenced in a study of identifying expanded T cells in peripheral blood. Some clones are missing from TCRdb's copy, which holds only in-frame ones; the method was immunoSEQ multiplex PCR. Of over 100,000 clones in the sample, about nine tenths were seen once. The sequenced sample was blood. Source of these receptors: a person aged 18-70 years in good health.

The chain's CDR3 is CASGPGQGRTDTQYF. The CDR3 DNA reads TGTGCCAGCGGTCCGGGACAGGGGCGCACAGATACGCAGTATTTT. V and J are TRBV6-1 and TRBJ2-3, with TRBD1 identical over 10 bases. Trimming removed 8 bases from V and 1 base from J; junction bases left unmatched: 6. Looked up from germline, CDR1 is MNHNS and CDR2 is SASEGT. There are 15 residues in the CDR3.

This chain uses TRBV10-1 with TRBJ1-3; a weak D match, TRBD1 (5 bases). The CDR3 is 16 residues long. Germline-derived CDR1 and CDR2 are WNHNN and SYGVQD (reference sequence). The germline V and J ends were trimmed by 1 base and 7 bases, with 17 bases remaining between them. CDR3 in amino acids: CASSEFPIREGNTIYF. CDR3 bases: TGCGCCAGCAGTGAGTTCCCCATCAGGGAGGGGAACACCATATATTTT.

The J gene is TRBJ2-7, the V gene TRBV6-6, with D unclear. Germline V gene lookup returns CDR1 MNHNY and CDR2 SVGAGI (reference sequence). The CDR3 length is 13 residues. V was pared by 6 bases and J by 3 bases, with 12 bases between. The CDR3 sequence is CASSLLSFYEQYF. CDR3 DNA: TGTGCCAGCAGCCTACTTTCTTTCTACGAGCAGTACTTC.

The chain links TRBV4-2 to TRBJ1-2; D unclear. Germline V gene lookup returns CDR1 LGHNA and CDR2 YNFKEQ. Trimming took off 1 base at V and 4 bases at J, with 16 bases between the two ends. This CDR3 region has 16 residues. In DNA, the CDR3 is TGTGCCAGCAGCCAAGGGACCGCGGCAGGAGGCTATGGCTACACCTTC. Protein: CASSQGTAAGGYGYTF.

The J gene is TRBJ1-1, the V gene TRBV2; 7 bases are a match to TRBD1. Looked up from germline, CDR1 is SNHLY and CDR2 is FYNNEI. V was pared by 4 bases and J by 3 bases, with 2 bases of the junction left unmatched. The CDR3 extends over 13 amino acids. CDR3 loop: CASSADRDTEAFF. CDR3 DNA sequence: TGTGCCAGCAGTGCAGACAGGGACACTGAAGCTTTCTTT.

The chain combines TRBV7-9 with TRBJ1-2, with unresolved D. CDR3 length: 14 residues. From germline, CDR1 is SEHNR and CDR2 FQNEAQ (reference sequence). The V end lost 1 base, the J end lost 5 bases, and 11 bases lay between the germline ends. CDR3 amino acids: CASSLGPEVYGYTF. CDR3 sequence (DNA): TGTGCCAGCAGCTTAGGACCCGAAGTTTATGGCTACACCTTC.

The chain combines TRBV29-1 with TRBJ1-3; D uncertain. This CDR3 contains 11 residues. The germline gives CDR1 SQVTM, CDR2 ANQGSEA. V lost 0 bases, J lost 7 bases, and 4 bases lay in between. This chain's CDR3 is CSVEDWNTIYF. The CDR3 DNA reads as TGCAGCGTTGAAGATTGGAACACCATATATTTT.

The rearrangement uses TRBV7-4 and TRBJ1-2, with D perhaps matching TRBD1 (5 bases). CDR1 is SGHVT and CDR2 is SQSDAQ in the germline V gene. Deletions cut 4 bases from V and 3 bases from J, with 24 bases between. The CDR3 has 18 amino acids. The DNA for the CDR3 is TGTGCCAGCAGCTCTCTAGGCTTACGGGGCAGAAATCACTATGGCTACACCTTC. This gives the protein CASSSLGLRGRNHYGYTF.

The chain is built from TRBV19 and TRBJ1-5; perhaps TRBD1 as D (6 bases). The CDR3 sequence is 15 residues long. The germline V gene encodes CDR1 LNHDA and CDR2 SQIVND (reference sequence). Trimming took 4 bases from V and 4 from J, leaving 14 bases between them. The DNA of the CDR3 is TGTGCCAGTAGTAATACAGGGATTGGAAATCAGCCCCAGCATTTT. Encoded protein: CASSNTGIGNQPQHF.

This chain joins TRBV11-2 and TRBJ2-2; D not resolved. CDR3 size: 12 residues. The germline V gene encodes CDR1 SGHAT and CDR2 FQNNGV. The germline V and J ends were trimmed by 4 bases and 6 bases, with 6 bases remaining between them. In DNA form, the CDR3 reads TGTGCCAGCAGCTACTCCCCCGGGGAGCTGTTTTTT. It yields the protein CASSYSPGELFF.

DNA for the CDR3: TGTGCCAGCAGTCTAGCGGGAGGGATAACTGGGGAGCTGTTTTTT. Encoded protein: CASSLAGGITGELFF. The chain employs TRBV7-3 and TRBJ2-2; 12 nucleotides agree with TRBD2. CDR3 length equals 15 residues. Germline lookup yields CDR1 SGHTA and CDR2 FQGTGA. V lost 6 bases to trimming and J lost 8 bases; unmatched junction nucleotides: 7.

The chain couples TRBV9 to TRBJ2-2; D is perhaps TRBD1 (6 bases). This CDR3 has 17 amino acids. Between the trimmed V and J ends, which lost 2 bases and 0 bases, there was a span of 14 bases. Germline V lookup: CDR1 SGDLS, CDR2 YYNGEE. CDR3 sequence reads: CASSVLGRTANTGELFF. The CDR3 DNA follows: TGTGCCAGCAGCGTTCTAGGTAGGACAGCGAACACCGGGGAGCTGTTTTTT.

J is TRBJ2-7 and V is TRBV7-2, with TRBD1 matching 8 bases. J lost 5 bases, V lost 3 bases, and 9 bases had no gene match. This CDR3 region has 15 residues. The germline CDR1 and CDR2 sequences are SGHTA and FQGNSA. CDR3 in DNA: TGTGCCAGCAGCTTGGCTTCTCAGGGGGCCCACGAGCAGTACTTC. Its protein is CASSLASQGAHEQYF.

The rearrangement joins TRBV5-4 to TRBJ2-3; 9 bases map to TRBD2. CDR3 size: 16 residues. The J segment lost 5 bases and the V segment lost 7 bases, leaving 14 bases of the junction unmatched. CDR1 and CDR2 from the germline V gene are SGHNT and YYREEE (reference sequence). The CDR3 loop reads CASRTSGGGGGDTQYF. In DNA form, the CDR3 reads TGTGCCAGCCGTACGAGCGGCGGGGGGGGCGGAGATACGCAGTATTTT.

The chain has TRBV30 and TRBJ1-5; no clear D. Trimming removed 0 bases at V and 5 bases at J, with 8 bases between. In germline, CDR1 is GTSNPN, CDR2 SVGIG (reference sequence). This CDR3 is 13 amino acids long. The CDR3 reads CAWSVGNDQPQHF. The CDR3 DNA reads as TGTGCCTGGAGTGTAGGGAATGATCAGCCCCAGCATTTT.

This chain joins TRBV5-5 and TRBJ1-5; D possibly corresponds to TRBD1 (5 bases). Germline V gene sequence: CDR1 SGHKS, CDR2 YYEKEE (reference sequence). The CDR3 extends over 16 amino acids. Trimming shortened V by 4 bases and J by 3 bases, and 17 bases separated the two germline ends. Written as DNA, the CDR3 is TGTGCCAGCAGCCCTGTTCTAGGGGACTACAATCAGCCCCAGCATTTT. Amino acid sequence: CASSPVLGDYNQPQHF.

CDR3 residues: CASKMRASGLDTGELFF. The DNA of the CDR3 is TGTGCCAGCAAGATGAGGGCGTCGGGGCTCGACACCGGGGAGCTGTTTTTT. The chain has TRBV27 and TRBJ2-2, with D perhaps TRBD1 or TRBD2 (5 bases each). Per germline, CDR1 MNHEY and CDR2 SMNVEV (reference sequence). This CDR3 contains 17 residues. V was trimmed by 7 bases and J by 3 bases, leaving 21 bases between them.

The chain links TRBV5-1 to TRBJ2-7; D perhaps matches TRBD2 (6 bases). V was pared by 0 bases and J by 3 bases, with 10 bases between. Germline loops: CDR1 SGHRS, CDR2 YFSETQ. The CDR3 is 14 residues long. Written as DNA, the CDR3 is TGCGCCAGCAGCTTGGCCTCGGGGGTCTACGAGCAGTACTTC. This codes for CASSLASGVYEQYF.

V usage is TRBV5-1 and J usage is TRBJ1-4, with 7 bases fitting TRBD1. Germline CDR1 reads SGHRS; CDR2 reads YFSETQ. Unmatched junction bases numbered 10, after V lost 4 bases and J lost 10 bases. The CDR3 extends over 14 amino acids. CDR3 loop: CASSPTGVSAKLFF. For the CDR3, the DNA is TGCGCCAGCAGCCCAACAGGGGTTTCGGCAAAACTGTTTTTT.

The chain uses TRBV29-1 and TRBJ2-1, with 8 bases lining up with TRBD1. The V and J ends lost 5 bases and 2 bases, in that order; junction bases with no gene match: 14. The CDR3 has 17 residues. Germline-derived CDR1 and CDR2 are SQVTM and ANQGSEA. CDR3 coding DNA: TGCAGCGTTAATCGGGGACAGGCCCTGGGCCCCTACAATGAGCAGTTCTTC. It yields the protein CSVNRGQALGPYNEQFF.

The chain couples TRBV19 to TRBJ2-2, with D uncertain. The V end lost 3 bases, the J end lost 4 bases, and 9 bases lay between the germline ends. The CDR3 length is 14 residues. Germline V lookup: CDR1 LNHDA, CDR2 SQIVND (reference sequence). In DNA, the CDR3 is TGTGCCAGTAGTATCGGGTTGACCACCGGGGAGCTGTTTTTT. Its translation is CASSIGLTTGELFF.

The sample holds a few counts of this clone. The chain recombines TRBV30 with TRBJ1-5, with D uncertain. With 2 bases removed from V and 5 bases from J, the gap between germline ends came to 7 bases. The germline V gene has CDR1 GTSNPN and CDR2 SVGIG (reference sequence). The CDR3 extends over 12 amino acids. The CDR3 DNA follows: TGTGCCTGGAGTCTGGGTTATCAGCCCCAGCATTTT. This encodes CAWSLGYQPQHF.

V usage is TRBV30 and J usage is TRBJ1-6; D is unclear. V shed 0 bases and J shed 7 bases, with 10 bases lying between them. Germline V lookup: CDR1 GTSNPN, CDR2 SVGIG (reference sequence). This CDR3 contains 14 residues. The chain's CDR3 is CAWSVLDLNSPLHF. CDR3 in DNA: TGTGCCTGGAGTGTGCTGGACTTAAATTCACCCCTCCACTTT.

The table lists this clone with a count of one. The chain links TRBV7-9 to TRBJ2-3; weak D call: TRBD2 (5 bases). The V and J ends lost 5 bases and 0 bases respectively, with 15 bases between them. This CDR3 is 16 amino acids long. CDR1 SEHNR and CDR2 FQNEAQ come from the germline V gene (reference sequence). As DNA, the CDR3 is TGTGCCAGCAGCCGTCCACGGGGAGCTAGCACAGATACGCAGTATTTT. Amino acid sequence: CASSRPRGASTDTQYF.

The V gene is TRBV18, the J gene TRBJ1-2, with D uncertain. V lost 0 bases and J 2 bases, leaving 10 bases between the germline ends. From germline, CDR1 is KGHSH and CDR2 LQKENI. This CDR3 region has 15 residues. This CDR3 reads CASSPPSVGNYGYTF. The DNA of the CDR3 is TGTGCCAGCTCACCACCTTCCGTAGGAAACTATGGCTACACCTTC.

The chain employs TRBV28 and TRBJ1-1; D remains unclear. From germline, CDR1 is MDHEN and CDR2 SYDVKM. The CDR3 extends over 12 amino acids. Trimming removed 6 bases at V and 5 bases at J, with 10 bases between. The CDR3 nucleotides are TGTGCCAGCAGGCCTTACTCTACTGAAGCTTTCTTT. This codes for CASRPYSTEAFF.

V gene TRBV6-5 combines with J gene TRBJ1-5; D is ambiguous. CDR1 and CDR2 from the germline V gene are MNHEY and SVGAGI. V dropped 0 bases and J dropped 0 bases, with 3 bases sitting between them. The CDR3 runs to 14 residues. The CDR3 loop reads CASSYSISNQPQHF. The CDR3 nucleotides are TGTGCCAGCAGTTACTCGATTAGCAATCAGCCCCAGCATTTT.

The chain links TRBV7-3 to TRBJ2-1; no clear D gene. Germline-derived CDR1 and CDR2 are SGHTA and FQGTGA. The CDR3 runs 14 residues. The ends were cut back, 5 bases at V and 2 bases at J, with 10 bases in the middle. CDR3 nucleotide sequence: TGTGCCAGCAGCCACGGTGGGACCTACAATGAGCAGTTCTTC. Its translation is CASSHGGTYNEQFF.

The chain employs TRBV28 and TRBJ2-1; 12 bases line up with TRBD2. Per germline, CDR1 MDHEN and CDR2 SYDVKM. V was clipped by 7 bases and J by 6 bases; unmatched bases: 7. The CDR3 is made up of 15 amino acids. CDR3: CASTPGGLAGNEQFF. CDR3 sequence (DNA): TGTGCCAGCACCCCAGGGGGACTAGCGGGCAATGAGCAGTTCTTC.

The chain uses TRBV4-3 and TRBJ2-2, with 7 nucleotides matching TRBD1. Germline CDR1 is LGHNA and CDR2 is YSLEER. The length of the CDR3 is 15 residues. With 4 bases clipped from V and 2 bases from J, the junction kept 4 bases outside the gene matches. The CDR3 bases are TGCGCCAGCAGCCCGACAGGGTCAAACACCGGGGAGCTGTTTTTT. It encodes CASSPTGSNTGELFF.

V gene TRBV2 combines with J gene TRBJ1-2, with TRBD1 matching over 7 bases. This CDR3 spans 13 amino acids. The V segment lost 1 base and the J segment 8 bases; nucleotides outside the gene matches: 4. Germline values: CDR1 SNHLY, CDR2 FYNNEI. The CDR3 protein is CASSEGGGWGYTF. The CDR3 DNA follows: TGTGCCAGCAGTGAAGGAGGGGGCTGGGGCTACACCTTC.

The sample holds one count of this clone. V gene TRBV5-1 combines with J gene TRBJ2-5, with TRBD2 matching over 14 bases. Germline CDR1 and CDR2: SGHRS and YFSETQ. This CDR3 is 16 amino acids long. V trimming: 4 bases; J trimming: 2 bases; junction bases outside the gene matches: 4. CDR3 DNA sequence: TGCGCCAGCAGCCCCGGACTAGCGGGGGGACAAGAGACCCAGTACTTC. Its protein is CASSPGLAGGQETQYF.